These T cell receptor beta chains were read from a single sample in a study of CD8 T cells in Susac syndrome. TCRdb re-called the immunoSEQ multiplex PCR reads through MiXCR, storing one row per CDR3 protein. This sample has hundreds of thousands of distinct CDR3 sequences, with roughly 94% found just once. Sequences were obtained from CD4+ T cells from PBMCs. The receptor source for this set is a human donor with multiple sclerosis. The CDR3 runs from the conserved cysteine through the conserved F or W. D genes are given only for firm matches. Some rows mark clone size as missing; the rest say once, few, many or name a class of expanded clone.

j_call: TRBJ1-2
v_call: TRBV29-1
d_call: -
clone_size: -
cdr3_nt: TGCAGCGTTGTTCGGGCAGAGAGCTATGGCTACACCTTC
cdr3_aa: CSVVRAESYGYTF

j_call: TRBJ2-5
v_call: TRBV3-1
d_call: -
clone_size: -
cdr3_nt: TGTGCCAGCAGCCAGGGAAAGACCCAGTACTTC
cdr3_aa: CASSQGKTQYF

j_call: TRBJ1-2
v_call: TRBV5-1
d_call: -
clone_size: -
cdr3_nt: TGCGCCAGCAGCCCGACGGCGGAGGGATATGGCTACACCTTC
cdr3_aa: CASSPTAEGYGYTF

j_call: TRBJ1-1
v_call: TRBV9
d_call: -
clone_size: -
cdr3_nt: TGTGCCAGCAGCGTAGGAGTAGGGACGAACACTGAAGCTTTCTTT
cdr3_aa: CASSVGVGTNTEAFF

j_call: TRBJ1-2
v_call: TRBV20-1
d_call: -
clone_size: -
cdr3_nt: TGCAGTGCCAGAGGGGATAGCTATGGCTACACCTTC
cdr3_aa: CSARGDSYGYTF

j_call: TRBJ1-5
v_call: TRBV9
d_call: -
clone_size: -
cdr3_nt: TGTGCCAGCAGCGCAGACACTATCAATCAGCCCCAGCATTTT
cdr3_aa: CASSADTINQPQHF

j_call: TRBJ1-1
v_call: TRBV14
d_call: TRBD1
clone_size: -
cdr3_nt: TGTGCCAGCAGCCACCTGACAGGGAGGCCTGAAGCTTTCTTT
cdr3_aa: CASSHLTGRPEAFF

j_call: TRBJ1-3
v_call: TRBV18
d_call: -
clone_size: -
cdr3_nt: TGTGCCAGCTCACCAAACAGGGACTCTGGAAACACCATATATTTT
cdr3_aa: CASSPNRDSGNTIYF

j_call: TRBJ1-6
v_call: TRBV7-3
d_call: -
clone_size: -
cdr3_nt: TGTGCCAGCTCACCGCAGGGAGGGAGTTCACCCCTCCACTTT
cdr3_aa: CASSPQGGSSPLHF

j_call: TRBJ2-2
v_call: TRBV20-1
d_call: -
clone_size: -
cdr3_nt: TGCAGTGCTAGTCGGCGGGCGAACACCGGGGAGCTGTTTTTT
cdr3_aa: CSASRRANTGELFF

j_call: TRBJ2-1
v_call: TRBV7-9
d_call: -
clone_size: once
cdr3_nt: TGTGCCAGCAGCCGTCCCAATGAGCAGTTCTTC
cdr3_aa: CASSRPNEQFF

j_call: TRBJ2-2
v_call: TRBV25-1
d_call: -
clone_size: once
cdr3_nt: TGTGCCAGCAGTCCACAGGGAGTCACCGGGGAGCTGTTTTTT
cdr3_aa: CASSPQGVTGELFF

j_call: TRBJ2-5
v_call: TRBV28
d_call: TRBD1
clone_size: -
cdr3_nt: TGTGCCAGCAGTTTCATGGCGACAGGGGGAAAGACCCAGTACTTC
cdr3_aa: CASSFMATGGKTQYF

j_call: TRBJ2-5
v_call: TRBV20-1
d_call: -
clone_size: -
cdr3_nt: TGCAGTGCTAGAGGCCCGGGCCAAGAGACCCAGTACTTC
cdr3_aa: CSARGPGQETQYF

j_call: TRBJ1-1
v_call: TRBV20-1
d_call: -
clone_size: -
cdr3_nt: TGCAGTGCTAGGACATGGACGGACAGTGAAGCTTTCTTT
cdr3_aa: CSARTWTDSEAFF

j_call: TRBJ2-1
v_call: TRBV12-5
d_call: -
clone_size: -
cdr3_nt: TGTGCTAGTGGTTTGTCACCCGGGGCCAATGAGCAGTTCTTC
cdr3_aa: CASGLSPGANEQFF

j_call: TRBJ1-5
v_call: TRBV2
d_call: -
clone_size: -
cdr3_nt: TGTGCCAGCAGTAAATCCCGTGTAGGTGGCAATCAGCCCCAGCATTTT
cdr3_aa: CASSKSRVGGNQPQHF

j_call: TRBJ1-1
v_call: TRBV3-1
d_call: -
clone_size: -
cdr3_nt: TGTGCCAGCAGCCAAGTCCCCATGAACACTGAAGCTTTCTTT
cdr3_aa: CASSQVPMNTEAFF

j_call: TRBJ2-3
v_call: TRBV20-1
d_call: TRBD2
clone_size: -
cdr3_nt: TGCAGTGCTGGGGGGACTAGCGGGGAAACAGATACGCAGTATTTT
cdr3_aa: CSAGGTSGETDTQYF

j_call: TRBJ2-2
v_call: TRBV19
d_call: -
clone_size: -
cdr3_nt: TGTGCCAGTAGGTTCGGGAACACCGGGGAGCTGTTTTTT
cdr3_aa: CASRFGNTGELFF

j_call: TRBJ2-1
v_call: TRBV3-1
d_call: -
clone_size: -
cdr3_nt: TGTGCCAGCAGCCAAGGTCTGAGCTTCACCTACAATGAGCAGTTCTTC
cdr3_aa: CASSQGLSFTYNEQFF

j_call: TRBJ2-2
v_call: TRBV9
d_call: TRBD1
clone_size: once
cdr3_nt: TGTGCCAGCAGCGTTACACAGGGGACCGGGGAGCTGTTTTTT
cdr3_aa: CASSVTQGTGELFF